This T cell receptor beta chain was identified in a study of early T cells in non-severe SARS-CoV-2 infection. Study outcomes and limitations: Private and CD4 specificities were missed by VDJdb matching, which favored anti-spike CD8 responses.

The V end was cut by 5 bases, the J end by 7 bases, with 15 bases between. This CDR3 contains 14 residues. This clonotype was recorded many times. Its antigen is undetermined. Attachment of unique molecular identifiers to individual cDNA molecules was performed. TCRdb reanalysed the 5' RACE reads using MiXCR and keeps one entry per CDR3 protein. The sample shows approximately 65,000 distinct CDR3 sequences, 9.5% to 15% of them seen only once. The chain carries TRBV12-3 or TRBV12-4 and TRBJ2-4, with D unresolved. The TCR comes from an adult who was a healthcare worker with PCR-confirmed SARS-CoV-2 infection or an uninfected control (not recorded which). Source material: whole blood. The CDR3 DNA is TGTGCCAGCAGTCCGTGGGCCGACGGGAACATTCAGTACTTC. Translated, it gives CASSPWADGNIQYF.